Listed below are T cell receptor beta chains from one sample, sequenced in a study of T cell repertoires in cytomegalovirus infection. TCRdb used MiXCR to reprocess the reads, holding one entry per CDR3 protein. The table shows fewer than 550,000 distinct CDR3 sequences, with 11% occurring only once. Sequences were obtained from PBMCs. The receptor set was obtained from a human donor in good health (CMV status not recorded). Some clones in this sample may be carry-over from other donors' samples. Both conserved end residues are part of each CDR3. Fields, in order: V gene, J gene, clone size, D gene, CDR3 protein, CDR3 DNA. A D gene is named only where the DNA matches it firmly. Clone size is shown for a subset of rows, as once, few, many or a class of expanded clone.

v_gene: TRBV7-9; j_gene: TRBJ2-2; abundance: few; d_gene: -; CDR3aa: CASSTRDGHHGELFF; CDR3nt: TGTGCCAGCAGCACCCGGGACGGGCATCACGGGGAGCTGTTTTTT
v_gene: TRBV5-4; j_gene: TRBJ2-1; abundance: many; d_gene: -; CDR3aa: CASSLEAEQFF; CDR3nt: TGTGCCAGCAGCTTGGAAGCGGAGCAGTTCTTC
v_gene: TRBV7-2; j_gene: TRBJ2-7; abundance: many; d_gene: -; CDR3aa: CVEGEALVDEQYF; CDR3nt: TGTGTAGAGGGGGAAGCGCTTGTGGACGAGCAGTACTTC
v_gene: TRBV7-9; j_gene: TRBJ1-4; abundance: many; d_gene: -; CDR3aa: CASSGNEKLFF; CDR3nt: TGTGCCAGCAGCGGAAATGAAAAACTGTTTTTT
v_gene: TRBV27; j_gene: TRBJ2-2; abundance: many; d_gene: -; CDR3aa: CASTPSRVNTGELFF; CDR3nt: TGTGCCAGCACCCCGTCCAGGGTAAACACCGGGGAGCTGTTTTTT
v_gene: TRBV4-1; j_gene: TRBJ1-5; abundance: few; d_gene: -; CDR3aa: CASSQAVSGNQPQHF; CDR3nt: TGCGCCAGCAGCCAAGCAGTATCGGGGAATCAGCCCCAGCATTTT
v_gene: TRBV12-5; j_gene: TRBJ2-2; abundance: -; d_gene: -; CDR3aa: CASGNVGPGELFF; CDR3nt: TGTGCTAGTGGAAACGTGGGGCCCGGGGAGCTGTTTTTT
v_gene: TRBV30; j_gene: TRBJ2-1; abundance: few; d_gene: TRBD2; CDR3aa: CAWSVPDGTSEPHEQFF; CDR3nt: TGTGCCTGGAGTGTTCCAGATGGGACTAGCGAGCCCCATGAGCAGTTCTTC
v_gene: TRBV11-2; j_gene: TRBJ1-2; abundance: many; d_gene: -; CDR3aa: CASSLNMDGYGYTF; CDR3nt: TGTGCCAGCAGCTTAAACATGGACGGCTATGGCTACACCTTC
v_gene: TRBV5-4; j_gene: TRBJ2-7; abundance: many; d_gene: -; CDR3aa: CASSLAQSSYEQYF; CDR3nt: TGTGCCAGCAGCTTGGCGCAGAGCTCCTACGAGCAGTACTTC
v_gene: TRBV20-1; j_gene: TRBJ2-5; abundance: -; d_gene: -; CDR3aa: CSALQETQYF; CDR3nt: TGCAGTGCCCTACAAGAGACCCAGTACTTC
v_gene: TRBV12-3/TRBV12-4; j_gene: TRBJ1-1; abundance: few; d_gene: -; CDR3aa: CASTQGRGGYTEAFF; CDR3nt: TGTGCCAGCACCCAGGGTAGGGGCGGGTACACTGAAGCTTTCTTT
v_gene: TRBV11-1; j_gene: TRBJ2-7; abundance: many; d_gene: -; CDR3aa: CASSPRSSTSYEQYF; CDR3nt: TGTGCCAGCAGCCCCCGCTCTTCAACCTCCTACGAGCAGTACTTC
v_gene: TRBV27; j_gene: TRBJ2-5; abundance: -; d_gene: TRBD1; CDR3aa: CASSLSATGGLETQYF; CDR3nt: TGTGCCAGCAGTTTATCGGCCACAGGGGGCTTAGAGACCCAGTACTTC
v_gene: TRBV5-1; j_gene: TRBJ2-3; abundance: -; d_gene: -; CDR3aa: CASSFRQGREDTQYF; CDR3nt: TGCGCCAGCAGCTTTAGACAGGGGAGGGAAGATACGCAGTATTTT
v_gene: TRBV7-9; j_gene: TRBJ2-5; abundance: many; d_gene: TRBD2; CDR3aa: CASSLTSGRRGETQYF; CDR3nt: TGTGCCAGCAGCTTAACGAGCGGGAGACGTGGGGAGACCCAGTACTTC
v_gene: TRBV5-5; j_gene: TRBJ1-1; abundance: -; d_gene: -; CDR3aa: CASSLTPTENTEAFF; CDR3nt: TGTGCCAGCAGCTTGACCCCGACAGAGAACACTGAAGCTTTCTTT
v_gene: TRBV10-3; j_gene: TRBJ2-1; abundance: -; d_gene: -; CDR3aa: CAISGRLGSAGEQFF; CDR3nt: TGTGCCATCAGTGGGAGACTAGGGTCGGCCGGTGAGCAGTTCTTC
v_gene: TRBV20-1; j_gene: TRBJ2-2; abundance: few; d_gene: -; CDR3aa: CSARPGTLGTGELFF; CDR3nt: TGCAGTGCGAGACCCGGGACCCTAGGGACCGGGGAGCTGTTTTTT